Shown below are 7 T cell receptor beta chains from a single sample sequenced in a study of blood T cell repertoires in COVID-19. Some clones are missing from TCRdb's copy, which holds only in-frame ones; the method was immunoSEQ multiplex PCR. The sample consists of under 200,000 clones, 86% of them appearing once. Source material: PBMCs or T cells enriched from blood (not recorded which). These receptors all stem from a man aged 40-49 years with acute COVID-19.

The rearrangement links TRBV19 to TRBJ2-3, with 7 positions matching TRBD1. V lost 6 bases and J lost 11; bases outside the gene matches: 8. This CDR3 has 12 amino acids. Germline V gives CDR1 LNHDA, CDR2 SQIVND (reference sequence). The chain's CDR3 is CASRSTGWRQYF. The DNA of the CDR3 is TGTGCCAGTAGGTCGACAGGGTGGAGGCAGTATTTT.

The chain carries TRBV7-8 and TRBJ1-1; perhaps TRBD1 as D (6 bases). Trimming pared 4 bases from V and 8 bases from J, leaving 14 bases between. CDR1 is SGHVS, CDR2 FQNEAQ, per germline. This CDR3 contains 13 residues. The CDR3 DNA sequence: TGTGCCAGCAGCTACGGTGGTGACAGGGAAGCTTTCTTT. Protein product: CASSYGGDREAFF.

V and J are TRBV11-1 and TRBJ1-1; D is perhaps TRBD1 (5 bases). The V gene's germline CDR1 is SGHAT and CDR2 FQDESV (reference sequence). V dropped 2 bases and J dropped 5 bases, with 12 bases sitting between them. This CDR3 spans 14 amino acids. CDR3 sequence (DNA): TGTGCCAGCAGCTTACTGGGAGGGGATACTGAAGCTTTCTTT. Its translation is CASSLLGGDTEAFF.

V gene TRBV7-2 combines with J gene TRBJ2-1; 7 bases fit TRBD2. CDR3 size: 14 residues. CDR1 and CDR2 (germline): SGHTA, FQGNSA. With 4 bases clipped from V and 8 bases from J, the junction kept 8 bases outside the gene matches. The CDR3: CASSSLGLIDEQFF. CDR3 nucleotide sequence: TGTGCCAGCAGCTCCCTGGGACTAATAGATGAGCAGTTCTTC.

This clone was counted only a few times. The chain joins TRBV7-2 to TRBJ1-6; the D gene is possibly TRBD1 (6 bases). CDR3 length: 13 residues. CDR1 and CDR2 from the germline V gene are SGHTA and FQGNSA. The V gene lost 4 bases and the J gene lost 14 bases, with 15 bases spanning the gap. The CDR3 protein is CASSSSQGLALHF. Written as DNA, the CDR3 is TGTGCCAGCAGCTCCTCACAGGGCCTAGCCCTCCACTTT.

V usage is TRBV24-1 and J usage is TRBJ2-5; TRBD2 aligns across 7 bases. V lost 5 bases, J lost 5 bases, and 10 bases stayed unmatched. The CDR3 is 15 amino acids. The V gene's germline CDR1 is KGHDR and CDR2 SFDVKD. This CDR3 reads CATSAPQRGGETQYF. CDR3 nucleotide sequence: TGTGCCACCAGTGCACCCCAGCGGGGAGGTGAGACCCAGTACTTC.

The V call is TRBV4-3, the J call TRBJ2-6, with TRBD2 matching 8 bases. The CDR3 runs to 17 residues. The junction had 2 bases not matched to a gene; V was cut back by 1 base and J by 0 bases. Germline CDR1 and CDR2: LGHNA and YSLEER. CDR3 coding DNA: TGCGCCAGCAGCCAAGGGACTAGCAGCTCTGGGGCCAACGTCCTGACTTTC. This gives the protein CASSQGTSSSGANVLTF.